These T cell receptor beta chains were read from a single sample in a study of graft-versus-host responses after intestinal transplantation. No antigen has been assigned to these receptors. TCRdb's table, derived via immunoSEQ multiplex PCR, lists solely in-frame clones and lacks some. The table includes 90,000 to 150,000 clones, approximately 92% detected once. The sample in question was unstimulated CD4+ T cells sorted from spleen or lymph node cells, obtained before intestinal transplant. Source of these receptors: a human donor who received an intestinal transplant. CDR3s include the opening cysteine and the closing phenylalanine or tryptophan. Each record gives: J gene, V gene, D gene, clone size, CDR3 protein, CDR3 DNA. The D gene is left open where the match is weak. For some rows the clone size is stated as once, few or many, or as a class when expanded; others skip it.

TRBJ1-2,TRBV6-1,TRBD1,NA,CASNTDREDGYTF,TGTGCCAGCAACACGGACAGGGAAGATGGCTACACCTTC
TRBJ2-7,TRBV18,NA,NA,CASSPDRYEQYF,TGTGCCAGCTCACCCGACCGGTACGAGCAGTACTTC
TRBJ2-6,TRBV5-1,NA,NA,CASSSTSGANVLTF,TGCGCCAGCAGCTCTACCTCTGGGGCCAACGTCCTGACTTTC
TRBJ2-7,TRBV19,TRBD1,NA,CASSIRDRVGEQYF,TGTGCCAGTAGTATCCGGGACAGGGTAGGGGAGCAGTACTTC
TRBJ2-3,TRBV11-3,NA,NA,CASSLDGLATDTQYF,TGTGCCAGCAGCTTAGATGGTCTAGCCACAGATACGCAGTATTTT
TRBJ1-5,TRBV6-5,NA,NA,CASSEMGNQPQHF,TGTGCCAGCAGTGAAATGGGGAATCAGCCCCAGCATTTT
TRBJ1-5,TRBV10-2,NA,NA,CASSPGPPKPQHF,TGCGCCAGCAGTCCCGGACCGCCTAAGCCCCAGCATTTT
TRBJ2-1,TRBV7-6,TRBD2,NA,CASTIAGFYNEQFF,TGTGCCAGCACCATAGCGGGCTTCTACAATGAGCAGTTCTTC
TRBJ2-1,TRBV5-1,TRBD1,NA,CASSFRDRPFF,TGCGCCAGCAGCTTCCGGGACAGGCCGTTCTTC
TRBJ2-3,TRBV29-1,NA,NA,CSVEASLTGVADTQYF,TGCAGCGTTGAAGCCTCTTTAACGGGAGTAGCAGATACGCAGTATTTT
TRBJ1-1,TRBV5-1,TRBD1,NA,CASSLDRVDTEAFF,TGCGCCAGCAGCCTAGACAGGGTGGACACTGAAGCTTTCTTT
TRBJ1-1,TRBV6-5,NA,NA,CASTYPGAEAFF,TGTGCCAGCACCTACCCCGGGGCTGAAGCTTTCTTT
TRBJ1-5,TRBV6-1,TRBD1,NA,CASRTGRGQPQHF,TGTGCCAGCAGGACAGGGCGGGGTCAGCCCCAGCATTTT
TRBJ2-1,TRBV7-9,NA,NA,CAATPDSYNEQFF,TGTGCCGCCACTCCTGATTCCTACAATGAGCAGTTCTTC
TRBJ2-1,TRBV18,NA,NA,CASSVDGGSGEQFF,TGTGCCAGCTCCGTAGACGGGGGTAGCGGTGAGCAGTTCTTC
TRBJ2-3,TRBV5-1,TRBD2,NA,CASGYVSGRGADTQYF,TGCGCCAGCGGTTACGTTAGCGGGAGGGGAGCAGATACGCAGTATTTT
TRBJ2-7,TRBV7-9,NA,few,CASSSTRYEQYF,TGTGCCAGCAGCTCGACTAGATACGAGCAGTACTTC
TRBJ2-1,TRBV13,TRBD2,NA,CASSLSNLAGVGSYNEQFF,TGTGCCAGCAGCTTATCCAATCTAGCGGGAGTTGGATCCTACAATGAGCAGTTCTTC
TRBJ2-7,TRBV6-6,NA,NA,CASTPDRYHEQYF,TGTGCCAGCACCCCCGACAGGTACCACGAGCAGTACTTC
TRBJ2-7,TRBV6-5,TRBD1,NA,CASSRGWTGGGEQYF,TGTGCCAGCAGTCGTGGGTGGACAGGGGGCGGCGAGCAGTACTTC